The present TCR beta chain was sequenced within a study of T cells after yellow fever vaccination. Looking at the study overall: Low-cell-number fractions were prepared with SMART-Seq v4 Ultra Low Input. Overall study results and limits: Few clonotypes appeared in both CD4 and CD8 compartments. FACS-sorted repertoires could contain abundant clonotypes contaminating from the bulk population.

This clonotype was counted a few times. The antigen is unknown. 5'RACE template switching added a universal primer site and UMIs to TCR cDNA. TCRdb re-analysed the 5' RACE reads in MiXCR, keeping a single row per CDR3 protein. The table shows 500,000 to 650,000 distinct CDR3 sequences, with more than 9% occurring only once. Sample: PBMCs, taken on the day of the yellow fever booster vaccination. The receptor's source is a man aged 25 to 40 who received the YFV17D yellow fever vaccine.

CDR3 sequence: CSVQGFEDEKLFF. DNA for the CDR3: TGCAGCGTCCAGGGCTTTGAGGATGAAAAACTGTTTTTT. The chain carries TRBV29-1 and TRBJ1-4; TRBD1 might be the D (5 bases). CDR3 size: 13 residues. Trimming pared 6 bases from V and 6 bases from J, leaving 14 bases between. Germline CDR1 reads SQVTM; CDR2 reads ANQGSEA.